The entry below describes one TCR beta chain. Each donor gave roughly 9.8 milliliters of peripheral blood. No fewer than 6 micrograms of total RNA were isolated from every sample. CDR3 length equals 15 residues. CDR1 and CDR2 (germline): SNHLY, FYNNEI. This sample stems from a study of blood T cells in healthy people across ages. Primed by a sample-barcoded 5' primer and a J-beta primer mix, a second PCR proceeded for 7 to 11 cycles. TCRdb ran MiXCR on the 5' RACE reads and lists one entry per CDR3 protein. The sample shows approximately 800,000 distinct CDR3 sequences, under 80% of them seen only once.

The sequenced material came from blood. The rearrangement uses TRBV2 and TRBJ2-4, with 11 bases matching TRBD2. Gene TRBJ2-7 matches the end of the DNA better, so the J call may be wrong. The clonotype comes from a man aged 30-40 years in good health. The CDR3 nucleotides are TGTGCCAGCAGGGGTACTAGCGGGGGACCCGTCGAGCAGTACTTC. This gives the protein CASRGTSGGPVEQYF.